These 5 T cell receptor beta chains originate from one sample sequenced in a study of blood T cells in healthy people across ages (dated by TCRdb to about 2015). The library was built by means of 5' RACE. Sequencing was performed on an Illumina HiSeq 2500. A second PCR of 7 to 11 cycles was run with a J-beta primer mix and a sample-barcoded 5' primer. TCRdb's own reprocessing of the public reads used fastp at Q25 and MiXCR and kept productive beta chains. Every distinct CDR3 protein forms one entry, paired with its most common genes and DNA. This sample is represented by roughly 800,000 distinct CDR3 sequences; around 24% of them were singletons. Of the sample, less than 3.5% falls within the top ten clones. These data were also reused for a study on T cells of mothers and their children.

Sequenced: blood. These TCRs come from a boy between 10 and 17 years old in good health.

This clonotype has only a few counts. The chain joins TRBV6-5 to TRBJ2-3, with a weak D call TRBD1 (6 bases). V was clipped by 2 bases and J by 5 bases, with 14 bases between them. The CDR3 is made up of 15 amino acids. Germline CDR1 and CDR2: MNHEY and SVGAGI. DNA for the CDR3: TGTGCCAGCAGTTACACCCTGGGGGCACAAGATACGCAGTATTTT. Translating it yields CASSYTLGAQDTQYF.

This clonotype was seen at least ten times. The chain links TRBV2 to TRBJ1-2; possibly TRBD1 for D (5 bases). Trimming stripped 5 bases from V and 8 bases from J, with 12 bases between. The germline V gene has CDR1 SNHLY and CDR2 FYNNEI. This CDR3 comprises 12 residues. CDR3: CASSWTTPGYTF. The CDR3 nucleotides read TGTGCCAGCAGTTGGACAACTCCCGGCTACACCTTC.

This chain's CDR3 is CSAREGGNEKLFF. CDR3 nucleotide sequence: TGCAGTGCTAGAGAAGGGGGTAATGAAAAACTGTTTTTT. The chain links TRBV20-1 to TRBJ1-4, with a possible D match to TRBD1 (6 bases). Trimming stripped 0 bases from V and 4 bases from J, with 6 bases between. The CDR3 runs 13 residues. Germline V gives CDR1 DFQATT, CDR2 SNEGSKA (reference sequence).

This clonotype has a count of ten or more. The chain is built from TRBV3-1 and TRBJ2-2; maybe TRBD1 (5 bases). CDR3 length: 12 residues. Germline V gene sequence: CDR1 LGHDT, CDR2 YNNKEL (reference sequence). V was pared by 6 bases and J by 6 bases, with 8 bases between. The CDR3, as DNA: TGTGCCAGCAGTCAGGGCCCCGGGGAGCTGTTTTTT. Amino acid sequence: CASSQGPGELFF. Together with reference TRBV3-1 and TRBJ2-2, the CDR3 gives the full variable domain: DTAVSQTPKYLVTQMGNDKSIKCEQNLGHDTMYWYKQDSKKFLKIMFSYNNKELIINETVPNRFSPKSPDKAHLNLHINSLELGDSAVYFCASSQGPGELFFGEGSRLTVL.

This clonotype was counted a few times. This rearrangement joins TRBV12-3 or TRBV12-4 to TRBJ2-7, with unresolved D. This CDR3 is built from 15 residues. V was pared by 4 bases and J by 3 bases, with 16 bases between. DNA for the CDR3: TGTGCCAGCAGTTCCACCCGGTCGGCTTACTACGAGCAGTACTTC. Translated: CASSSTRSAYYEQYF.